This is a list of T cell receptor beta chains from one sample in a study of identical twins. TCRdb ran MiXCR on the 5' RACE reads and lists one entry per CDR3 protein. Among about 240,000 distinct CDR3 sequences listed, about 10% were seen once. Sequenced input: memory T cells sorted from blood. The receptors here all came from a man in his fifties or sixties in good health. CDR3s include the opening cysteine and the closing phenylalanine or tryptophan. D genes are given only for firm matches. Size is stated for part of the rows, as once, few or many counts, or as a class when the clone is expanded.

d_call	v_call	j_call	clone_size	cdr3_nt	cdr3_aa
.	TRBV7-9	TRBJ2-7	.	TGTGCCAGCAGCCATCCCGAGGGGTTCGAGCAGTACTTC	CASSHPEGFEQYF
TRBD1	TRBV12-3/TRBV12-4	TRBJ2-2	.	TGTGCCAGCAGCCAACGGACAGGGGTCACCGGGGAGCTGTTTTTT	CASSQRTGVTGELFF
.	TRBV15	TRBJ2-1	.	TGTGCCACCAGCACGACCGGGGGTGAGCAGTTCTTC	CATSTTGGEQFF
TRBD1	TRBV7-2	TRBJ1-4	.	TGTGCCAGCAGCCCCGGGACAGGGTTTAAACTGTTTTTT	CASSPGTGFKLFF
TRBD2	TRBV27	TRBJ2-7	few	TGTGCCAGCCACCCCCAAGCGGGAGCGAGTGGCTCCTACGAGCAGTACTTC	CASHPQAGASGSYEQYF
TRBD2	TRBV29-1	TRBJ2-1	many	TGCAGCGTTGAAGGGGGACTAGCGGTTGCCTACAATGAGCAGTTCTTC	CSVEGGLAVAYNEQFF
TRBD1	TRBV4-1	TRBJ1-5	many	TGCGCCAGCAGCCAAGACCCAGGGGGTGGCAATCAGCCCCAGCATTTT	CASSQDPGGGNQPQHF
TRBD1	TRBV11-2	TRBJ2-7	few	TGTGCCAGCAGCTCTACGGACAGGAACGAGCAGTACTTC	CASSSTDRNEQYF
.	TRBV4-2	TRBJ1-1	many	TGTGCCAGCATTTCCGGCGCTTCGAACACTGAAGCTTTCTTT	CASISGASNTEAFF
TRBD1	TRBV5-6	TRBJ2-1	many	TGTGCCAGCAGCTCCCGGGACAGGATTTACAATGAGCAGTTCTTC	CASSSRDRIYNEQFF
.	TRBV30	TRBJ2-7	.	TGTGCTTTCGCGCCCCAGGGTCACGAGCAGTACTTC	CAFAPQGHEQYF
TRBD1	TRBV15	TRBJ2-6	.	TGTGCCACCAGTCAGGGGGCAGCTGGGGCCAACGTCCTGACTTTC	CATSQGAAGANVLTF
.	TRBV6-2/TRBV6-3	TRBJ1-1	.	TGTGCCAGCAGTTACGGGGCTTTATTAAATCACAGGGAAGGCACTGAAGCTTTCTTT	CASSYGALLNHREGTEAFF
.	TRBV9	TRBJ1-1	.	TGTGCCAGCAGCGTAGAAACGGACACTGAAGCTTTCTTT	CASSVETDTEAFF
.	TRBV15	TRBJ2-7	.	TGTGCCACCAGCAGCGGGCACCCTCCATACGAGCAGTACTTC	CATSSGHPPYEQYF
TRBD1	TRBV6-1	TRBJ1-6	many	TGTGCCAGCATGGAGACAGGGGATTCACCCCTCCACTTT	CASMETGDSPLHF
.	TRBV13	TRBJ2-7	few	TGTGCCAGCAGCTCAACAGGAGGTAGCTCCTACGAGCAGTACTTC	CASSSTGGSSYEQYF
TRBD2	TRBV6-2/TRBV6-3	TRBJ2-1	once	TGTGCCAGCGCCGACTTACTAGCGCTTGACTCCTACAATGAGCAGTTCTTC	CASADLLALDSYNEQFF
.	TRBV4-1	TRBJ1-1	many	TGCGCCAGCAGCCAAGTAACTGCGAACACTGAAGCTTTCTTT	CASSQVTANTEAFF
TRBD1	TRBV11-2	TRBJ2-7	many	TGTGCCAGCAGCTTAGTGGGACAGGGTATAGAGCAGTACTTC	CASSLVGQGIEQYF
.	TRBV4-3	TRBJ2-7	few	TGCGCCAGCAGCCAGGGCACAGGGAGGCGGTACTTC	CASSQGTGRRYF
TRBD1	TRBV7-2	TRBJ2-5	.	TGTGCCAGCAGCTCGGACAGGGGAATTCAAGAGACCCAGTACTTC	CASSSDRGIQETQYF
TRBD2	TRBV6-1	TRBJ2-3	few	TGTGCCAGCAGGCTAGCGGGAGGCCGGGGCACAGATACGCAGTATTTT	CASRLAGGRGTDTQYF
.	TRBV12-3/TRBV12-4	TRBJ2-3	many	TGTGCCAGCCCCCCCCCCCTGGGTACGCAGTATTTT	CASPPPLGTQYF
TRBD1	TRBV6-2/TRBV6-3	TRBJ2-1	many	TGTGCCAGCAGAACAGGGGGTATTCACAATGAGCAGTTCTTC	CASRTGGIHNEQFF